A single sample gave rise to the 4 T cell receptor beta chains below, sequenced in a study of blood T cell repertoires in COVID-19. The table came from immunoSEQ multiplex PCR; TCRdb's copy has only in-frame clones and leaves some out. The sample includes 130,000 to 150,000 clones, 70% to 85% seen only once; the top ten take approximately 4%. The sequenced material came from peripheral blood. These TCRs come from a man between 60 and 75 years old with acute or convalescent COVID-19.

This clone was seen only once. V and J are TRBV28 and TRBJ1-2, with D hard to call. The V end was cut by 2 bases, the J end by 0 bases, with 13 bases between. Germline-derived CDR1 and CDR2 are MDHEN and SYDVKM. This CDR3 spans 16 amino acids. CDR3 DNA sequence: TGTGCCAGCAGTTTAGGCGGTTGGGTCTCTAACTATGGCTACACCTTC. Translating it yields CASSLGGWVSNYGYTF.

The chain couples TRBV6-5 to TRBJ2-7, with TRBD2 identical over 8 bases. Losses at the gene ends were 0 bases for V and 2 bases for J; bases not matched to a gene: 3. Per the germline V gene, CDR1 is MNHEY and CDR2 is SVGAGI. The CDR3 spans 15 residues. The CDR3 bases are TGTGCCAGCAGTTACTCTTCGGGAGGGCCCTACGAGCAGTACTTC. It specifies CASSYSSGGPYEQYF.

The rearrangement joins TRBV4-2 to TRBJ1-3; tentatively, D is TRBD1 (5 bases). CDR3 length: 17 residues. Trimming removed 4 bases from V and 4 bases from J, with 20 bases in between. The germline V gene encodes CDR1 LGHNA and CDR2 YNFKEQ. Here the CDR3 reads CASSPQGRGRVGNTIYF. In DNA form, the CDR3 reads TGTGCCAGCAGCCCTCAAGGGAGGGGCCGGGTCGGAAACACCATATATTTT.

The chain is built from TRBV2 and TRBJ1-2; possibly TRBD1 for D (6 bases). V lost 1 base to trimming and J lost 2 bases, with 8 bases between them. The V gene's germline CDR1 is SNHLY and CDR2 FYNNEI. The CDR3 covers 14 residues. The CDR3 protein is CASSEDDRNYGYTF. The CDR3 nucleotides read TGTGCCAGCAGTGAAGATGACAGGAACTATGGCTACACCTTC.